This T cell receptor beta chain originates from a study of T cell responses to AZD1222 COVID-19 vaccine. TCRdb's copy holds only in-frame clones and misses some; the assay was immunoSEQ multiplex PCR. Here the sample spans about 42,000 clones, approximately 88% being singletons. This CDR3 is built from 15 residues. Trimming took off 8 bases at V and 5 bases at J, with 24 bases between the two ends. Germline CDR1 is GTSNPN and CDR2 is SVGIG (reference sequence). Pooled samples include second doses given at about 4 or 12 weeks. General study points: Recipients of two AZD1222 doses showed rising Spike-specific TCR breadth and depth. Donors skewed white British and female; clonal diversity was possibly underestimated.

This clone was recorded a few times. The antigen is undetermined. This sequence joins TRBV30 and TRBJ1-1, with D perhaps matching TRBD1 (6 bases). The starting material was peripheral blood, obtained 28 days after the second AZD1222 dose. This receptor was taken from an adult who received the AZD1222 COVID-19 vaccine. The CDR3 sequence is CAGLLTGLRGTEAFF. DNA for the CDR3: TGTGCCGGACTTTTAACGGGGTTGAGGGGGACTGAAGCTTTCTTT.